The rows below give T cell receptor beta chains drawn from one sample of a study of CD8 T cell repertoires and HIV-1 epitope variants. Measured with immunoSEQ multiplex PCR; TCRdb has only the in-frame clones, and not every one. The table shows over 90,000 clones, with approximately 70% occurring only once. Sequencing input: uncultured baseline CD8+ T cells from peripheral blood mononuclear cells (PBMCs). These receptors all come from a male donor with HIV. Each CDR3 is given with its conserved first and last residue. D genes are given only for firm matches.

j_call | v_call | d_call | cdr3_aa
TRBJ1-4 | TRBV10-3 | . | CAISETTSNEKLFF
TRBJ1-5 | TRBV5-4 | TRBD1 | CASSSGQGAQHF
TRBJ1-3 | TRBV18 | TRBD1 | CASSPEDRVNTIYF
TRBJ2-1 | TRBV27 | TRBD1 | CASSPRQGAPDNEQFF
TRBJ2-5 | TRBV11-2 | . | CASSLGRELQETQYF
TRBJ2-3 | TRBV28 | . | CASSLTQISFGTDTQYF
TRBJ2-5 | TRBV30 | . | CAWSSTRYQETQYF
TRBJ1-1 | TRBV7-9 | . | CASSLYGRPGGGGDTEAFF
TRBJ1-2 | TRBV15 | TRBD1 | CATSRDGTGRLGGYTF
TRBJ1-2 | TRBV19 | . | CASSPRAYNYGYTF
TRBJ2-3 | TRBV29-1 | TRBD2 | CSVEDPLGSSGRAHKDTQYF
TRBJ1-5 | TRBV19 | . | CASSIKSLNQPQHF
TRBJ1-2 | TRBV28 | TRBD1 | CASSSGQPGGYTF
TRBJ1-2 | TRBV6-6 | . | CASSYRREDGYTF
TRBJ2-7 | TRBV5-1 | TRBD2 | CASSQTPGLAGGSYEQYF
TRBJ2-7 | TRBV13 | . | CASSVQDEQYF
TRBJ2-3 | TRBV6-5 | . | CASQGPSTDTQYF
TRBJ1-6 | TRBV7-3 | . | CASSSGTYYNSPLHF
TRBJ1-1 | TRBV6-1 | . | CASRRGRKNTEAFF
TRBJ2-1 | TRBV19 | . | CASSIPGGNEQFF
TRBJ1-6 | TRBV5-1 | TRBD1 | CASSRAGGTANSPLHF
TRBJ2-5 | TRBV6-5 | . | CASSYSGQPEETQYF
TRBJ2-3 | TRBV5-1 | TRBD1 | CASSQQGQGITHTDTQYF
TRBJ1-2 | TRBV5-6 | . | CASSLEGGYGYTF
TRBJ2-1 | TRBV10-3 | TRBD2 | CAINGLAGGPGQFF
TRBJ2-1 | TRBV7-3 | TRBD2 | CASSLSGGGYNEQFF
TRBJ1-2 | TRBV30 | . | CAWREQAGGYGYTF
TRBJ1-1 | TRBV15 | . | CATSRGTEPNTEAFF
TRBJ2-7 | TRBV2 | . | CASSDDTYEQYF
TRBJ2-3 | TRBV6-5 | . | CASSYSPGIGTDTQYF
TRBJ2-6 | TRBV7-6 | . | CASSPDPIGANVLTF
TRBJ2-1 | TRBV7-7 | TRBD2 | CASSLAGTSGAYNEQFF
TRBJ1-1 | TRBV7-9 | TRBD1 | CASSLEGGQGAAFF
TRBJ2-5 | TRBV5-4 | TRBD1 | CASSSSKGAQGTQYF
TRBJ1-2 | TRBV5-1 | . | CASSLAGTSNYGYTF
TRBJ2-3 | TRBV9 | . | CASSAEGSTDTQYF
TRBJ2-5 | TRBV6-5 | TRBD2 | CASSYGPSGDQETQYF
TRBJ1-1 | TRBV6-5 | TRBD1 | CASSYRDRVSLEAFF
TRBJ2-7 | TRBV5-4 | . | CASSLAGPRQHYEQYF